These T cell receptor beta chains were read from a single sample in a study of cytomegalovirus exposure and HLA in healthy donors. Sequencing was performed with immunoSEQ multiplex PCR; in TCRdb, only in-frame clones are kept and a portion is missing. The sample comprises about 170,000 clones, around nine tenths of which are singletons, and roughly 2.5% rests with the top ten. Sequenced: PBMCs. The receptor source for this set is a man younger than 35 in good health and CMV-seropositive. The CDR3 runs from the conserved cysteine through the conserved F or W. D genes are given only for firm matches. Clone size appears in some rows only: once, few, many, or a class for an expanded clone.

clone_size: NA; d_call: NA; v_call: TRBV21-1; j_call: TRBJ2-7; cdr3_aa: CASSKVLGEYEQYF; cdr3_nt: TGTGCCAGCAGCAAAGTTCTGGGAGAGTACGAGCAGTACTTC
clone_size: NA; d_call: TRBD2; v_call: TRBV7-7; j_call: TRBJ2-3; cdr3_aa: CASSPGRGLMDTQYF; cdr3_nt: TGTGCTAGCAGCCCCGGGCGGGGACTAATGGATACGCAGTATTTT
clone_size: once; d_call: TRBD2; v_call: TRBV7-9; j_call: TRBJ2-3; cdr3_aa: CASSFPGRGGDTQYF; cdr3_nt: TGTGCCAGCAGCTTCCCCGGGAGGGGGGGAGATACGCAGTATTTT
clone_size: NA; d_call: NA; v_call: TRBV5-4; j_call: TRBJ2-1; cdr3_aa: CASSLINEQFF; cdr3_nt: TGTGCCAGCAGCCTTATCAATGAGCAGTTCTTC
clone_size: NA; d_call: TRBD2; v_call: TRBV4-1; j_call: TRBJ2-2; cdr3_aa: CASAAGGHTGELFF; cdr3_nt: TGCGCCAGCGCGGCGGGAGGTCACACCGGGGAGCTGTTTTTT
clone_size: NA; d_call: NA; v_call: TRBV18; j_call: TRBJ1-3; cdr3_aa: CASSLFQGSGNTIYF; cdr3_nt: TGTGCCAGCTCCCTTTTTCAGGGCTCTGGAAACACCATATATTTT
clone_size: once; d_call: TRBD2; v_call: TRBV5-6; j_call: TRBJ2-7; cdr3_aa: CASSWGLESNEQYF; cdr3_nt: TGTGCCAGCAGCTGGGGACTAGAGAGCAACGAGCAGTACTTC
clone_size: NA; d_call: TRBD1; v_call: TRBV15; j_call: TRBJ1-1; cdr3_aa: CATTSTGGTPEAFF; cdr3_nt: TGTGCCACCACTTCGACAGGGGGGACCCCTGAAGCTTTCTTT
clone_size: NA; d_call: NA; v_call: TRBV28; j_call: TRBJ1-5; cdr3_aa: CASRRTGFGNQPQHF; cdr3_nt: TGTGCCAGCAGACGAACAGGGTTCGGCAATCAGCCCCAGCATTTT
clone_size: NA; d_call: NA; v_call: TRBV7-6; j_call: TRBJ1-4; cdr3_aa: CASSRTRGRVEKLFF; cdr3_nt: TGTGCCAGCAGCCGCACAAGGGGAAGGGTTGAAAAACTGTTTTTT
clone_size: NA; d_call: NA; v_call: TRBV4-2; j_call: TRBJ2-1; cdr3_aa: CAAGQFSYNEQFF; cdr3_nt: TGTGCAGCGGGACAATTCTCCTACAATGAGCAGTTCTTC
clone_size: NA; d_call: NA; v_call: TRBV7-2; j_call: TRBJ2-7; cdr3_aa: CASSLSGEQYF; cdr3_nt: TGTGCCAGCAGCTTAAGCGGCGAGCAGTACTTC
clone_size: NA; d_call: TRBD1; v_call: TRBV2; j_call: TRBJ2-3; cdr3_aa: CASILRGQVTDTQYF; cdr3_nt: TGTGCCAGCATCCTAAGGGGACAGGTAACTGATACGCAGTATTTT
clone_size: NA; d_call: NA; v_call: TRBV5-5; j_call: TRBJ1-1; cdr3_aa: CASSWQGLTEAFF; cdr3_nt: TGTGCCAGCAGCTGGCAGGGGTTAACTGAAGCTTTCTTT
clone_size: NA; d_call: NA; v_call: TRBV4-3; j_call: TRBJ1-1; cdr3_aa: CASSQVRGHEAFF; cdr3_nt: TGCGCCAGCAGCCAAGTGCGGGGGCATGAAGCTTTCTTT
clone_size: NA; d_call: NA; v_call: TRBV4-1; j_call: TRBJ1-2; cdr3_aa: CASSQVGQIYGYTF; cdr3_nt: TGCGCCAGCAGCCAAGTCGGACAGATCTATGGCTACACCTTC
clone_size: NA; d_call: NA; v_call: TRBV9; j_call: TRBJ1-2; cdr3_aa: CASSVGAGEIYGYTF; cdr3_nt: TGTGCCAGCAGCGTAGGGGCGGGGGAGATCTATGGCTACACCTTC
clone_size: NA; d_call: TRBD1; v_call: TRBV9; j_call: TRBJ2-1; cdr3_aa: CASSVEGQGAYNEQFF; cdr3_nt: TGTGCCAGCAGCGTAGAGGGACAGGGGGCTTACAATGAGCAGTTCTTC
clone_size: NA; d_call: TRBD2; v_call: TRBV11-3; j_call: TRBJ2-1; cdr3_aa: CASSGGRAGGYNEQFF; cdr3_nt: TGTGCCAGCAGCGGAGGTCGGGCGGGGGGGTACAATGAGCAGTTCTTC
clone_size: NA; d_call: NA; v_call: TRBV29-1; j_call: TRBJ1-1; cdr3_aa: CSVDGLNTEAFF; cdr3_nt: TGCAGCGTTGATGGGCTGAACACTGAAGCTTTCTTT
clone_size: NA; d_call: TRBD1; v_call: TRBV4-1; j_call: TRBJ2-1; cdr3_aa: CASSQGGTDNNEQFF; cdr3_nt: TGCGCCAGCAGCCAAGGTGGGACAGACAACAATGAGCAGTTCTTC
clone_size: once; d_call: NA; v_call: TRBV4-2; j_call: TRBJ2-7; cdr3_aa: CASSQGLLGPLPLRSEQYF; cdr3_nt: TGTGCCAGCAGCCAAGGTCTTCTGGGGCCACTTCCCCTGAGGAGCGAGCAGTACTTC
clone_size: NA; d_call: NA; v_call: TRBV25-1; j_call: TRBJ2-7; cdr3_aa: CASSDLDNPYEQYF; cdr3_nt: TGTGCCAGCAGTGATCTCGACAACCCCTACGAGCAGTACTTC
clone_size: NA; d_call: TRBD1; v_call: TRBV13; j_call: TRBJ2-7; cdr3_aa: CASSSATSGTGFHEQYF; cdr3_nt: TGTGCCAGCAGCTCCGCAACCTCCGGGACAGGGTTTCACGAGCAGTACTTC
clone_size: NA; d_call: TRBD2; v_call: TRBV28; j_call: TRBJ2-7; cdr3_aa: CASSPTPGGGSYEQYF; cdr3_nt: TGTGCCAGCAGTCCGACCCCGGGGGGGGGCTCCTACGAGCAGTACTTC
clone_size: NA; d_call: NA; v_call: TRBV13; j_call: TRBJ2-7; cdr3_aa: CASSPDKGDEQYF; cdr3_nt: TGTGCCAGCAGCCCTGATAAGGGGGACGAGCAGTACTTC
clone_size: NA; d_call: NA; v_call: TRBV7-3; j_call: TRBJ1-1; cdr3_aa: CASSSTGNTEAFF; cdr3_nt: TGTGCCAGCAGCAGTACAGGGAACACTGAAGCTTTCTTT
clone_size: NA; d_call: NA; v_call: TRBV4-3; j_call: TRBJ2-3; cdr3_aa: CASSPHLGADTQYF; cdr3_nt: TGCGCCAGCAGCCCCCACCTCGGAGCAGATACGCAGTATTTT
clone_size: once; d_call: NA; v_call: TRBV28; j_call: TRBJ1-5; cdr3_aa: CASSLNRNQPQHF; cdr3_nt: TGTGCCAGCAGTTTAAACAGAAATCAGCCCCAGCATTTT
clone_size: NA; d_call: NA; v_call: TRBV20-1; j_call: TRBJ2-1; cdr3_aa: CSARDGHEQFF; cdr3_nt: TGCAGTGCTAGAGATGGCCATGAGCAGTTCTTC
clone_size: NA; d_call: TRBD1; v_call: TRBV27; j_call: TRBJ1-1; cdr3_aa: CASRPGTGIPEAFF; cdr3_nt: TGTGCCAGCAGACCGGGGACAGGGATCCCTGAAGCTTTCTTT
clone_size: NA; d_call: NA; v_call: TRBV25-1; j_call: TRBJ1-1; cdr3_aa: CASSSEQGLNTEAFF; cdr3_nt: TGTGCCAGCAGTTCGGAACAGGGACTGAACACTGAAGCTTTCTTT
clone_size: NA; d_call: NA; v_call: TRBV7-6; j_call: TRBJ1-4; cdr3_aa: CASSLVGDIHEKLFF; cdr3_nt: TGTGCCAGCAGCTTAGTCGGGGACATACATGAAAAACTGTTTTTT
clone_size: NA; d_call: NA; v_call: TRBV14; j_call: TRBJ1-2; cdr3_aa: CASSRGTNYGYTF; cdr3_nt: TGTGCCAGCAGCCGAGGTACGAACTATGGCTACACCTTC
clone_size: NA; d_call: NA; v_call: TRBV15; j_call: TRBJ1-1; cdr3_aa: CATSRRQTQGEAFF; cdr3_nt: TGTGCCACCAGCCGTCGACAGACCCAAGGGGAAGCTTTCTTT
clone_size: NA; d_call: NA; v_call: TRBV28; j_call: TRBJ1-2; cdr3_aa: CATGDRYGYTF; cdr3_nt: TGTGCCACGGGGGACCGCTATGGCTACACCTTC
clone_size: NA; d_call: TRBD1; v_call: TRBV18; j_call: TRBJ2-2; cdr3_aa: CASSPTGQGNTGELFF; cdr3_nt: TGTGCCAGCTCACCTACGGGACAGGGGAACACCGGGGAGCTGTTTTTT
clone_size: NA; d_call: TRBD2; v_call: TRBV5-1; j_call: TRBJ2-3; cdr3_aa: CASSSGLAGARTDTQYF; cdr3_nt: TGCGCCAGCAGCTCGGGACTAGCGGGAGCAAGGACAGATACGCAGTATTTT
clone_size: few; d_call: NA; v_call: TRBV28; j_call: TRBJ1-1; cdr3_aa: CASAAEGSTEAFF; cdr3_nt: TGTGCCAGCGCCGCGGAGGGATCCACTGAAGCTTTCTTT
clone_size: once; d_call: NA; v_call: TRBV7-2; j_call: TRBJ2-3; cdr3_aa: CASSLGLLPPVDTQYF; cdr3_nt: TGTGCCAGCAGCTTGGGACTGCTGCCCCCAGTGGATACGCAGTATTTT
clone_size: NA; d_call: NA; v_call: TRBV4-2; j_call: TRBJ1-4; cdr3_aa: CASSQVSQSEKLFF; cdr3_nt: TGTGCCAGCAGCCAGGTGTCCCAGTCGGAAAAACTGTTTTTT
clone_size: few; d_call: TRBD1; v_call: TRBV28; j_call: TRBJ1-2; cdr3_aa: CASSLPQGAWDYGYTF; cdr3_nt: TGTGCCAGCAGTTTGCCCCAGGGGGCCTGGGACTATGGCTACACCTTC
clone_size: NA; d_call: NA; v_call: TRBV4-1; j_call: TRBJ2-6; cdr3_aa: CASSQGIGANVLTF; cdr3_nt: TGCGCCAGCAGCCAAGGTATTGGGGCCAACGTCCTGACTTTC
clone_size: NA; d_call: TRBD1; v_call: TRBV28; j_call: TRBJ1-1; cdr3_aa: CASSPPGQNLYTEAFF; cdr3_nt: TGTGCCAGCAGTCCACCGGGACAGAATCTTTACACTGAAGCTTTCTTT
clone_size: NA; d_call: NA; v_call: TRBV2; j_call: TRBJ2-5; cdr3_aa: CASTAGGGARETQYF; cdr3_nt: TGTGCCAGCACAGCGGGTGGGGGGGCTCGGGAGACCCAGTACTTC
clone_size: NA; d_call: NA; v_call: TRBV7-3; j_call: TRBJ2-1; cdr3_aa: CASSKGASKLDEQFF; cdr3_nt: TGTGCCAGCAGTAAAGGGGCCAGTAAATTGGATGAGCAGTTCTTC
clone_size: NA; d_call: NA; v_call: TRBV19; j_call: TRBJ1-1; cdr3_aa: CASSMNPGHRDVGAFF; cdr3_nt: TGTGCCAGTAGTATGAACCCGGGACACCGTGATGTTGGAGCTTTCTTT
clone_size: NA; d_call: NA; v_call: TRBV5-6; j_call: TRBJ2-2; cdr3_aa: CASTLVSNTGELFF; cdr3_nt: TGTGCCAGTACCCTAGTCTCGAACACCGGGGAGCTGTTTTTT
clone_size: NA; d_call: TRBD1; v_call: TRBV29-1; j_call: TRBJ1-1; cdr3_aa: CSAEIQGAEAFF; cdr3_nt: TGCAGCGCCGAGATACAGGGGGCTGAAGCTTTCTTT
clone_size: NA; d_call: NA; v_call: TRBV2; j_call: TRBJ1-2; cdr3_aa: CASIGGRGPNYGYTF; cdr3_nt: TGTGCCAGCATTGGCGGGCGGGGGCCTAACTATGGCTACACCTTC
clone_size: NA; d_call: NA; v_call: TRBV27; j_call: TRBJ2-3; cdr3_aa: CASSYGGITDTQYF; cdr3_nt: TGTGCCAGCAGTTACGGCGGGATCACAGATACGCAGTATTTT
clone_size: NA; d_call: NA; v_call: TRBV27; j_call: TRBJ1-5; cdr3_aa: CASSLRGYSNQPQHF; cdr3_nt: TGTGCCAGCAGTTTACGGGGTTATAGCAATCAGCCCCAGCATTTT
clone_size: NA; d_call: NA; v_call: TRBV10-2; j_call: TRBJ1-2; cdr3_aa: CATQTRRGTNYGYTF; cdr3_nt: TGCGCCACCCAGACGCGGCGGGGTACTAACTATGGCTACACCTTC
clone_size: NA; d_call: NA; v_call: TRBV4-2; j_call: TRBJ2-5; cdr3_aa: CASSPAGEETQYF; cdr3_nt: TGTGCCAGCAGCCCCGCCGGAGAAGAGACCCAGTACTTC
clone_size: NA; d_call: NA; v_call: TRBV7-2; j_call: TRBJ2-7; cdr3_aa: CASSLGDRQRDEQYF; cdr3_nt: TGTGCCAGCAGCTTAGGCGACAGGCAGAGGGACGAGCAGTACTTC